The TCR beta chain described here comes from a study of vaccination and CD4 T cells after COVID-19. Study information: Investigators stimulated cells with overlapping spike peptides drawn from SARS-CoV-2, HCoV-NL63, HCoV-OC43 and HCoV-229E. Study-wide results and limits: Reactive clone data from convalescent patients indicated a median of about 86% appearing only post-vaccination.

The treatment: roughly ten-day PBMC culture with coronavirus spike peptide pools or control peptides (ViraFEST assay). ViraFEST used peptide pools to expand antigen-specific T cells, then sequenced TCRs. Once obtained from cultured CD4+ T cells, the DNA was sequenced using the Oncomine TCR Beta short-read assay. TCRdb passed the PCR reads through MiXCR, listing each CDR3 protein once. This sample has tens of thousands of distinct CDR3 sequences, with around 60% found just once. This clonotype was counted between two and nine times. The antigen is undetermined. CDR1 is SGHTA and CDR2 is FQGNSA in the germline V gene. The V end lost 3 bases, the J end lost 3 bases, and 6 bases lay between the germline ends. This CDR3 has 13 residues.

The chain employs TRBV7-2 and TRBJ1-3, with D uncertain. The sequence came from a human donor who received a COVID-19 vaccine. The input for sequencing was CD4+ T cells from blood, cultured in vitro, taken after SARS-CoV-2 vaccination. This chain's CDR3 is CASSLTNGNTIYF. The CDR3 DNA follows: TGTGCCAGCAGCTTGACTAATGGAAACACCATATATTTT.